The source of this T cell receptor (beta chain) is a study of blood T cell repertoires in COVID-19. Study summary: Material from acute and convalescent COVID-19 was sourced from the United States, Italy and Spain.

V gave up 1 base and J gave up 9 bases; unmatched junction bases: 1. Germline V gene sequence: CDR1 GTSNPN, CDR2 SVGIG (reference sequence). This CDR3 is built from 11 residues. As handled by the study authors: Reference gene primers were amplified, and this amplification served to estimate nucleated cell counts. Clones were sequenced by immunoSEQ multiplex PCR, and TCRdb holds only the in-frame ones, with some missing. The DNA gave D and trimming, while V, J and clone size come from that table. Of under 130,000 clones listed, about 75% were seen once; the top ten hold roughly 6%. V usage is TRBV30 and J usage is TRBJ2-7, with TRBD1 identical over 9 bases. The sequence was collected from an older man with acute or convalescent COVID-19. The sequencing input was peripheral blood. This chain's CDR3 is CAWSAQGAQYF. The DNA for the CDR3 is TGTGCCTGGAGTGCACAGGGGGCGCAGTACTTC.